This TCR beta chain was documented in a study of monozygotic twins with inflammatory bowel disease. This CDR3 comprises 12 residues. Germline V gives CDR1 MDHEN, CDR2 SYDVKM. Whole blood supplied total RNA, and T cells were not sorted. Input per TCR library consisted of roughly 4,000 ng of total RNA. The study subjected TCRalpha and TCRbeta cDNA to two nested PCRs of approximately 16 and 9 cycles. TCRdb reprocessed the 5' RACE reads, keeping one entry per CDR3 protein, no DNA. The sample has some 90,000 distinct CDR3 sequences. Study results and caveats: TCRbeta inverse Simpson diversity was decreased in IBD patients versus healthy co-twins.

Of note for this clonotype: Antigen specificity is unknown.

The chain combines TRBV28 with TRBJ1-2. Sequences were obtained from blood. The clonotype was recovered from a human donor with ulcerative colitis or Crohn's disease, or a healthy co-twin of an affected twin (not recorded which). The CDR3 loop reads CASSPQAYGYTF.